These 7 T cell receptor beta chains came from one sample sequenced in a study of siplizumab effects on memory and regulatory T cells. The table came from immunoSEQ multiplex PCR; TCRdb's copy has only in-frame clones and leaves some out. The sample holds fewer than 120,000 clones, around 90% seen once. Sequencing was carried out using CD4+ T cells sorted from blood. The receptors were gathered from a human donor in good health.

CDR3 in amino acids: CASSTQGLDTEAFF. CDR3 in DNA: TGTGCCAGCTCAACACAGGGATTGGACACTGAAGCTTTCTTT. The chain recombines TRBV18 with TRBJ1-1, with D perhaps matching TRBD1 (6 bases). CDR1 KGHSH and CDR2 LQKENI come from the germline V gene. The CDR3 spans 14 residues. V was shortened by 5 bases and J by 3 bases, with 13 bases between the two germline ends.

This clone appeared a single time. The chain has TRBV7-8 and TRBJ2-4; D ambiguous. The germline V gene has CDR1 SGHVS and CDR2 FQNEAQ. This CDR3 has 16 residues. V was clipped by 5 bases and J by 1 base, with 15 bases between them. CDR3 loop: CASSPGGRYAKNIQYF. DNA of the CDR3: TGTGCCAGCAGCCCCGGCGGCCGATACGCCAAAAACATTCAGTACTTC.

The CDR3 nucleotides read TGTGCCAGCTCAACGAACACCGGGGAGCTGTTTTTT. This gives the protein CASSTNTGELFF. This rearrangement joins TRBV18 to TRBJ2-2; D unclear. This CDR3 is built from 12 residues. Germline CDR1 reads KGHSH; CDR2 reads LQKENI. V lost 5 bases, J lost 0 bases, and 1 base lay in between.

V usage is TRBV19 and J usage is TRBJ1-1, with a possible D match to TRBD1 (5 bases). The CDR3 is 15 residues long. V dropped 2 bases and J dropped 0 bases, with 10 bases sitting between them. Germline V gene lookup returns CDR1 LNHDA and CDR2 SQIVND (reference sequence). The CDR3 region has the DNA TGTGCCAGTAGTATACGGACGGACATGAACACTGAAGCTTTCTTT. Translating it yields CASSIRTDMNTEAFF.

The chain's CDR3 is CASSLVGALSNTEAFF. The CDR3 DNA sequence: TGCGCCAGCAGCTTGGTTGGGGCCCTATCGAACACTGAAGCTTTCTTT. The chain uses TRBV5-1 and TRBJ1-1, with D maybe TRBD1 (5 bases). The CDR3 runs to 16 residues. V was cut by 0 bases and J by 1 base, with 13 bases left in between. Germline loops: CDR1 SGHRS, CDR2 YFSETQ.

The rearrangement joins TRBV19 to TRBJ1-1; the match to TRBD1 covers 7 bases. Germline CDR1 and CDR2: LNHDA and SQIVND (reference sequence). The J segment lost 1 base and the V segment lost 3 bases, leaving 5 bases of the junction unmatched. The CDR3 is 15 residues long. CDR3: CASSMGQLENTEAFF. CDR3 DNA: TGTGCCAGTAGTATGGGACAGCTTGAGAACACTGAAGCTTTCTTT.

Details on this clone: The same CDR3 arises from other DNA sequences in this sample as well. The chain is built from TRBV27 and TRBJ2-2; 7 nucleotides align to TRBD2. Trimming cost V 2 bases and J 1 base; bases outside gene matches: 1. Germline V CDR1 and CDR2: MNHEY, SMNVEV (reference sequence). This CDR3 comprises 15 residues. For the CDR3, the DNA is TGTGCCAGCAGTTTAGCGGGAGTGAACACCGGGGAGCTGTTTTTT. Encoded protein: CASSLAGVNTGELFF.